This T cell receptor beta chain originates from a study of T cell repertoires in cytomegalovirus infection. Study-wide points: Across the ex vivo response, the dominant clonotypes were HLA-C-restricted CMV-specific TCR beta clonotypes.

On this clonotype: Its matching antigen is unknown.

This CDR3 contains 18 residues. The V gene lost 5 bases and the J gene lost 0 bases, with 22 bases spanning the gap. Germline assignment: CDR1 LNHDA and CDR2 SQIVND (reference sequence). TCRdb analysed the reads with MiXCR anew, one entry per CDR3 protein. The sample shows hundreds of thousands of distinct CDR3 sequences, under 35% of them seen only once. This rearrangement joins TRBV19 to TRBJ1-1; D remains ambiguous. The sequence was collected from a human donor in good health (CMV status not recorded). Some clones in this sample may be carry-over from other donors' samples. Sequencing was performed on cultured PBMCs, taken from culture after CMV antigen stimulation. CDR3 in amino acids: CASSALPRRRAVNTEAFF. CDR3 coding DNA: TGTGCCAGTAGTGCCCTCCCAAGGAGGCGAGCGGTGAACACTGAAGCTTTCTTT. Variable domain in full (rest from reference TRBV19 and TRBJ1-1): DGGITQSPKYLFRKEGQNVTLSCEQNLNHDAMYWYRQDPGQGLRLIYYSQIVNDFQKGDIAEGYSVSREKKESFPLTVTSAQKNPTAFYLCASSALPRRRAVNTEAFFGQGTRLTVV.